This T cell receptor (beta chain) was retrieved from a study of OX40 agonist ivuxolimab in advanced cancers. This clone was observed a handful of times. Germline lookup yields CDR1 SGHDT and CDR2 YYEEEE. With 0 bases removed from V and 4 bases from J, the gap between germline ends came to 10 bases. This CDR3 has 14 residues. Sequencing used immunoSEQ multiplex PCR; TCRdb keeps in-frame clones, though not all of them. The table shows tens of thousands of clones, with around 82% occurring only once. The J gene is TRBJ1-1, the V gene TRBV5-6, with D unclear. This receptor was taken from an adult with an advanced solid tumor such as melanoma, head and neck, liver or kidney cancer. The sample in question was CD4+ or CD8+ T cells sorted from blood, obtained in a trial of the OX40 agonist ivuxolimab. The CDR3: CASSLGGFGTEAFF. The CDR3 DNA reads TGTGCCAGCAGCTTGGGCGGGTTCGGCACTGAAGCTTTCTTT.